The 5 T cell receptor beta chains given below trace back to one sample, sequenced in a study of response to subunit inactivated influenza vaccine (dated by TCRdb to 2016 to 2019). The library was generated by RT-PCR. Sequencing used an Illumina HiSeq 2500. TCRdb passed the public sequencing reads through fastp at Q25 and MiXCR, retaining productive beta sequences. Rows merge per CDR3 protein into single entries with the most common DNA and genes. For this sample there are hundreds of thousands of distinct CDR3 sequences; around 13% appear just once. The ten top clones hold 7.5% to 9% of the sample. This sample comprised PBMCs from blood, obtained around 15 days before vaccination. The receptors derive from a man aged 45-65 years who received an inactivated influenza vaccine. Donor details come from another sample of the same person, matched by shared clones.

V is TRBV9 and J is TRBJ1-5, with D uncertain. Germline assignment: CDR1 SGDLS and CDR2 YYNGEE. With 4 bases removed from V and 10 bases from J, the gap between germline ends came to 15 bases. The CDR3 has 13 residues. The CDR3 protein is CASSQGMWEPQHF. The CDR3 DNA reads TGTGCCAGCAGCCAAGGTATGTGGGAACCCCAGCATTTT.

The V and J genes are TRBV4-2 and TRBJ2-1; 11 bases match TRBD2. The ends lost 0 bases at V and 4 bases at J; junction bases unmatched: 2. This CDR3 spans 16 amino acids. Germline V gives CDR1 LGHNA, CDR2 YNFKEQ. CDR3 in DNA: TGTGCCAGCAGCCAAGAGACTAGCGGGACTTACAATGAGCAGTTCTTC. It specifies CASSQETSGTYNEQFF.

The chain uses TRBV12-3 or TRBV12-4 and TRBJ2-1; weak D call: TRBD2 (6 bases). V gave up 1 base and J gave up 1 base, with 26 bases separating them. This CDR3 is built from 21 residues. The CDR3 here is CASSLDYRGLLIGGSYNEQFF. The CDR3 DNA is TGTGCCAGCAGTTTAGATTACCGGGGACTCTTAATCGGTGGATCCTACAATGAGCAGTTCTTC.

The CDR3 DNA follows: TGTGCCAGCAGCTTAGGCCCGGGGACAGGCCCTTTACGGGGTGAGCAGTTCTTC. This sequence encodes CASSLGPGTGPLRGEQFF. The V gene is TRBV11-1, the J gene TRBJ2-1; 8 bases agree with TRBD1. CDR1 and CDR2 (germline): SGHAT, FQDESV (reference sequence). The CDR3 extends over 18 amino acids. Trimming removed 1 base from V and 9 bases from J; junction bases left unmatched: 17.

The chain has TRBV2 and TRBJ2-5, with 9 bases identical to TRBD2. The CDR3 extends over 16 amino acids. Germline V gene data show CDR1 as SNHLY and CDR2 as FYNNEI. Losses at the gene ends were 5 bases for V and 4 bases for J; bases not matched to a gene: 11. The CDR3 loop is CASSQRLAEASETQYF. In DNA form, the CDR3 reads TGTGCCAGCAGTCAACGACTAGCGGAGGCCTCAGAGACCCAGTACTTC.